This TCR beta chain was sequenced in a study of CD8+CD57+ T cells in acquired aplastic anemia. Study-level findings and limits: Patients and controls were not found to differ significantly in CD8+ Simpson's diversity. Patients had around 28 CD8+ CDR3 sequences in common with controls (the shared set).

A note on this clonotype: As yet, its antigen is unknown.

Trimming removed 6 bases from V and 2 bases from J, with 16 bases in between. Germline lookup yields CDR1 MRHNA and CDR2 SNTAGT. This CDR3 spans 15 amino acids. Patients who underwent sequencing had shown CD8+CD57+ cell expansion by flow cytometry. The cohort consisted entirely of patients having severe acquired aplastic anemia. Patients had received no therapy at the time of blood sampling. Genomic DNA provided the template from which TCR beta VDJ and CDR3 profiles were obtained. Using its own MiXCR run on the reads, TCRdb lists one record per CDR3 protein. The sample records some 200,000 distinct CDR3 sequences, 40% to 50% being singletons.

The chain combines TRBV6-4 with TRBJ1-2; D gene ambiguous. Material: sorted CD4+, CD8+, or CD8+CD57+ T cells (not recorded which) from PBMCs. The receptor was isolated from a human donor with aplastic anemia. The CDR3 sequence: CASRPDWTGNYGYTF. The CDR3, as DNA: TGTGCCAGCAGACCAGATTGGACGGGGAACTATGGCTACACCTTC.